These 7 T cell receptor beta chains originate from one sample sequenced in a study of blood T cell repertoires in COVID-19. Some clones are missing from TCRdb's copy, which holds only in-frame ones; the method was immunoSEQ multiplex PCR. The sample lists approximately 410,000 clones; 86% were seen once. Sequencing used peripheral blood. These receptors all stem from a woman in her 30s with active or convalescent COVID-19.

The chain combines TRBV7-7 with TRBJ2-5, with D possibly TRBD1 on 5 matching bases. The V end lost 5 bases, the J end lost 5 bases, and 21 bases lay between the germline ends. The CDR3 loop spans 16 amino acids. Germline CDR1 and CDR2: SSHAT and FNYEAQ (reference sequence). This chain's CDR3 is CASSPPRQGLVETQYF. The CDR3 DNA reads TGTGCCAGCAGCCCCCCGAGGCAGGGCTTGGTCGAGACCCAGTACTTC. Together with reference TRBV7-7 and TRBJ2-5, the CDR3 gives the full variable domain: GAGVSQSPRYKVTKRGQDVTLRCDPISSHATLYWYQQALGQGPEFLTYFNYEAQPDKSGLPSDRFSAERPEGSISTLTIQRTEQRDSAMYRCASSPPRQGLVETQYFGPGTRLLVL.

The V call is TRBV5-8, the J call TRBJ2-7; 7 bases agree with TRBD1. CDR3 length: 16 residues. Trimming at V came to 4 bases and at J to 2 bases, leaving 12 bases not matched to a gene. The germline CDR1 and CDR2 sequences are SGHTS and YDEGEE. The chain's CDR3 is CASSPWAGQETYEQYF. Here the CDR3 DNA reads TGTGCCAGCAGCCCCTGGGCCGGACAGGAGACCTACGAGCAGTACTTC.

The chain is built from TRBV3-1 (or the pseudogene TRBV3-2) and TRBJ1-2; the D is unclear. Deletions cut 4 bases from V and 2 bases from J, with 14 bases between. The germline V gene has CDR1 LGHDT and CDR2 YNNKEL (reference sequence). The CDR3 loop spans 15 amino acids. CDR3: CASSRREGGNYGYTF. DNA of the CDR3: TGTGCCAGCAGCCGTCGGGAGGGCGGCAACTATGGCTACACCTTC.

The chain has TRBV28 and TRBJ1-1; D gene uncertain. Trimming removed 3 bases from V and 5 bases from J, with 13 bases in between. The CDR3 extends over 14 amino acids. Germline assignment: CDR1 MDHEN and CDR2 SYDVKM. In DNA form, the CDR3 reads TGTGCCAGCAGTTTCCTCTCACGAGGGACTGAAGCTTTCTTT. It yields the protein CASSFLSRGTEAFF.

The chain has TRBV6-5 and TRBJ1-1, with 9 bases lining up with TRBD1. Germline CDR1 MNHEY, CDR2 SVGAGI. V was pared by 2 bases and J by 1 base, with 5 bases of the junction left unmatched. This CDR3 has 16 residues. CDR3 coding DNA: TGTGCCAGCAGTTACCTCCGGACAGGGGCGAACACTGAAGCTTTCTTT. Protein sequence: CASSYLRTGANTEAFF.

The V and J genes are TRBV30 and TRBJ1-4, with 11 bases lining up with TRBD1. Trimming took 0 bases from V and 0 from J; bases not matched to a gene: 0. Germline CDR1 and CDR2: GTSNPN and SVGIG (reference sequence). The CDR3 covers 16 residues. Written as DNA, the CDR3 is TGTGCCTGGAGTGTGGGACAGGGGGCAACTAATGAAAAACTGTTTTTT. Amino acids: CAWSVGQGATNEKLFF.

The V and J genes are TRBV6-5 and TRBJ1-6; D uncertain. The length of the CDR3 is 15 residues. V lost 2 bases and J lost 8, with 13 bases in between. Germline CDR1 and CDR2: MNHEY and SVGAGI. The CDR3 nucleotides are TGTGCCAGCAGTTACCTTCCTACTCCCGATTCACCCCTCCACTTT. Amino acid sequence: CASSYLPTPDSPLHF.